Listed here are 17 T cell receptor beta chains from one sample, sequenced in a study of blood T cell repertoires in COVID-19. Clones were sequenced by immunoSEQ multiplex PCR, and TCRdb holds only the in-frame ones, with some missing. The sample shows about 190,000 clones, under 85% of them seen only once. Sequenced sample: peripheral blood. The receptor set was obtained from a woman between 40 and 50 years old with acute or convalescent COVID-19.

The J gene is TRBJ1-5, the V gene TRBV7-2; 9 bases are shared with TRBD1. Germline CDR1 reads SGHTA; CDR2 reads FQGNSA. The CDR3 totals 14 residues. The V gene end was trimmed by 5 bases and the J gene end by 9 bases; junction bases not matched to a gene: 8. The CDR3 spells CASSPDRGVGPQHF. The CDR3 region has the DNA TGTGCCAGCAGCCCGGACAGGGGAGTAGGGCCCCAGCATTTT.

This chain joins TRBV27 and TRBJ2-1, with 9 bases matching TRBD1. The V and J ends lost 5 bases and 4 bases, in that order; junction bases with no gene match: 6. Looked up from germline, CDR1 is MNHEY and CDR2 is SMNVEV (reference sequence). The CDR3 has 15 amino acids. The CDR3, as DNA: TGTGCCAGCAGTGCGGACAGGGGACTTTACAATGAGCAGTTCTTC. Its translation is CASSADRGLYNEQFF.

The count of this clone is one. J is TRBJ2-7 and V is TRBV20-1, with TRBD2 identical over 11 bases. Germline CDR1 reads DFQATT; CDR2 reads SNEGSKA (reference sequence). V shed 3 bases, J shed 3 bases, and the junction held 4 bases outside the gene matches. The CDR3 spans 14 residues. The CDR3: CSASVGTSGYEQYF. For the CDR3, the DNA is TGCAGTGCTAGTGTAGGGACTAGCGGCTACGAGCAGTACTTC.

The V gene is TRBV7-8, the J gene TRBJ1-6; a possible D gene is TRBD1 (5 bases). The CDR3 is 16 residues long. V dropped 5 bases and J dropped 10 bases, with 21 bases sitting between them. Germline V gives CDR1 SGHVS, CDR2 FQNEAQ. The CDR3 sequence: CASSLGEGFSQSPLHF. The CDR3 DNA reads TGTGCCAGCAGCCTGGGGGAGGGGTTTAGTCAATCACCCCTCCACTTT.

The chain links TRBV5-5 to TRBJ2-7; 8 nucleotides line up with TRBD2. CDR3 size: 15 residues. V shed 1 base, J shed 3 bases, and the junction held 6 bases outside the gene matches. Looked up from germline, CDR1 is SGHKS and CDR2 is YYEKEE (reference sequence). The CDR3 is CASSLSAGGRYEQYF. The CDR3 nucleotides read TGTGCCAGCAGCTTGTCGGCGGGAGGCCGCTACGAGCAGTACTTC.

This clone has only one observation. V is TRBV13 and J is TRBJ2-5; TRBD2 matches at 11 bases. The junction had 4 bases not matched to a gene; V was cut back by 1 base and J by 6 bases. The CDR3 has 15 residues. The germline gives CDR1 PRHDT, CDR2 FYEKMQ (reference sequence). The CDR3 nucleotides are TGTGCCAGCAGCTTAGCACTAGCGGGAGTTAAGACCCAGTACTTC. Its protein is CASSLALAGVKTQYF.

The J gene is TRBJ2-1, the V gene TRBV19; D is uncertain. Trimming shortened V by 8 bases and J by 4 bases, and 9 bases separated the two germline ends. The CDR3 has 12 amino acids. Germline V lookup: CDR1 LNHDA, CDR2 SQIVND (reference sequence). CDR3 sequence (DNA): TGTGCCAGTGGTGTTAGTTACAATGAGCAGTTCTTC. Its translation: CASGVSYNEQFF.

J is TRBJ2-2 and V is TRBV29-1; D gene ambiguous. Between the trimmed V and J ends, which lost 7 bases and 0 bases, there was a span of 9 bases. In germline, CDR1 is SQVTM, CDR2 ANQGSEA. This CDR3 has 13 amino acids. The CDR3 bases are TGCAGCGGATTGGGCGCGAACACCGGGGAGCTGTTTTTT. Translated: CSGLGANTGELFF.

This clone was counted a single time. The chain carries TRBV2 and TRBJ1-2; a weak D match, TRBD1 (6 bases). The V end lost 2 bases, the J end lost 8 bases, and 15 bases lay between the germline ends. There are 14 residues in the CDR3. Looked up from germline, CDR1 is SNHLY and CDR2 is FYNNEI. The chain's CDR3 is CASSELSVDSGYTF. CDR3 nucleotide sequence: TGTGCCAGCAGTGAACTATCTGTGGACAGCGGCTACACCTTC.

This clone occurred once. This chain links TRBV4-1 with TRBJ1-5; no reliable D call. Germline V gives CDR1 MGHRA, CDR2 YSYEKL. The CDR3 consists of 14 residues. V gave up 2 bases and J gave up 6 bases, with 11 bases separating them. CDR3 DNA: TGCGCCAGCAGCCAACATCCCACCGGTCAGCCCCAGCATTTT. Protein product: CASSQHPTGQPQHF.

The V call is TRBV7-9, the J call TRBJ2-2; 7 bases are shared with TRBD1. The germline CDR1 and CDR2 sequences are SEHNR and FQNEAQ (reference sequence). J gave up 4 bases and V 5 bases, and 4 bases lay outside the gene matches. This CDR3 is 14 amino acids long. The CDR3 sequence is CASSVGQITGELFF. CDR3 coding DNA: TGTGCCAGCAGCGTGGGACAGATCACCGGGGAGCTGTTTTTT.

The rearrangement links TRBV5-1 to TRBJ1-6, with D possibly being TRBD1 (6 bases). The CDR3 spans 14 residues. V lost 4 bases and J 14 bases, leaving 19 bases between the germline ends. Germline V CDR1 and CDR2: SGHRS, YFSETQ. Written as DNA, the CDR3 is TGCGCCAGCAGCCCGGGGACAACCACCCTCACCCTCCACTTT. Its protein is CASSPGTTTLTLHF. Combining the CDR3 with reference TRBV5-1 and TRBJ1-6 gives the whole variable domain KAGVTQTPRYLIKTRGQQVTLSCSPISGHRSVSWYQQTPGQGLQFLFEYFSETQRNKGNFPGRFSGRQFSNSRSEMNVSTLELGDSALYLCASSPGTTTLTLHFGNGTRLTVT.

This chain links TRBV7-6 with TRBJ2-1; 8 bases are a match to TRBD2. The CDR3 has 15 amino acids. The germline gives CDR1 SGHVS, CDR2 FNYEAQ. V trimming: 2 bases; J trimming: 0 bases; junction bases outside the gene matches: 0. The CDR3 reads CASSLLAGSYNEQFF. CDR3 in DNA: TGTGCCAGCAGCTTACTAGCGGGCTCCTACAATGAGCAGTTCTTC.

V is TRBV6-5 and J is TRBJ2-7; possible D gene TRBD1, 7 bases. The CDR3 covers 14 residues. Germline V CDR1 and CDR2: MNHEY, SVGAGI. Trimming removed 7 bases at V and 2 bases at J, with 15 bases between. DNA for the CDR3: TGTGCCAGCATCGCGGGGCAGGGGGCCTACGAGCAGTACTTC. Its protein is CASIAGQGAYEQYF.

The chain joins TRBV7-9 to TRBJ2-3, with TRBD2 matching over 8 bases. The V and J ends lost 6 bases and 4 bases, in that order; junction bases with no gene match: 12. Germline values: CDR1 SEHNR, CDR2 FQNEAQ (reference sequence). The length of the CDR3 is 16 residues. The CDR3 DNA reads TGTGCCAGCAGTTCTGTCCGGGGGGGGCTGGCAGATACGCAGTATTTT. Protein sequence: CASSSVRGGLADTQYF.

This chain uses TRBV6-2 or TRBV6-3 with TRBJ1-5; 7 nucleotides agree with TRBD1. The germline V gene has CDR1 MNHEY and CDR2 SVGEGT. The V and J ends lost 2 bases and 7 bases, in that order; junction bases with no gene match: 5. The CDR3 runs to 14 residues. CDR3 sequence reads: CASSYEGAGQPQHF. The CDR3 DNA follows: TGTGCCAGCAGTTACGAGGGGGCTGGGCAGCCCCAGCATTTT.

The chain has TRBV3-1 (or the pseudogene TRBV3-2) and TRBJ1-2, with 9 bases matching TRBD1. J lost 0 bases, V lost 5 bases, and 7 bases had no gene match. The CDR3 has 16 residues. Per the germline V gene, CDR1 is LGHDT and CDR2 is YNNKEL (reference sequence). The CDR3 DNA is TGTGCCAGCAGCGTGACAGGGGGGCCTCCTAACTATGGCTACACCTTC. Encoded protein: CASSVTGGPPNYGYTF.